A selection of T cell receptor beta chains follows, all from one sample in a study of cytomegalovirus exposure and HLA in healthy donors. Sequencing used immunoSEQ multiplex PCR; TCRdb keeps in-frame clones, though not all of them. This table has approximately 190,000 clones, 87% appearing once. The sample comprised PBMCs. The source of these receptors is a boy younger than 10 in good health and CMV-seronegative. Each CDR3 is given with its conserved first and last residue. D genes are given only for firm matches. Expanded clones are given a class, and other clones once, few, many or no size at all.

j_gene	abundance	v_gene	d_gene	CDR3nt	CDR3aa
TRBJ2-7	NA	TRBV5-1	TRBD1	TGCGCCAGCAGCGCGGACAGGGGGCTCTCCTACGAGCAGTACTTC	CASSADRGLSYEQYF
TRBJ1-1	NA	TRBV6-6	NA	TGTGCCAGCAGTTGGCTGAACACTGAAGCTTTCTTT	CASSWLNTEAFF
TRBJ2-5	once	TRBV9	NA	TGTGCCAGCAGCGTAGAGGGGAGGCGGGAGACCCAGTACTTC	CASSVEGRRETQYF
TRBJ1-6	NA	TRBV30	TRBD1	TGTGCCTGGGGCGGACAGGGCTTAAGGTCACCCCTCCACTTT	CAWGGQGLRSPLHF
TRBJ1-2	NA	TRBV5-5	NA	TGTGCCAGCAGCTTGGTGACGGAGACTAACTATGGCTACACCTTC	CASSLVTETNYGYTF
TRBJ2-7	NA	TRBV28	NA	TGTGCCAGCACTCTCAGACAGACTTCTCCTACGCAGCAGTACTTC	CASTLRQTSPTQQYF
TRBJ2-3	many	TRBV6-1	TRBD1	TGTGCCAGCAGTGCCCAGACAGGGGGTGCAGATACGCAGTATTTT	CASSAQTGGADTQYF
TRBJ2-1	NA	TRBV30	NA	TGTGCCTGGAAGAGGTCAAATGAGCAGTTCTTC	CAWKRSNEQFF
TRBJ2-2	NA	TRBV28	TRBD1	TGTGCCAGCAGCCCTCCCTCCAGGGGGCCGGCCGGGGAGCTGTTTTTT	CASSPPSRGPAGELFF
TRBJ2-5	NA	TRBV29-1	NA	TGCAGCGGTCGGGAGTACGAGACCCAGTACTTC	CSGREYETQYF
TRBJ1-4	NA	TRBV4-2	NA	TGTGCCAGCAGCAATAGGCCGGCAGGCGAGAATGAAAAACTGTTTTTT	CASSNRPAGENEKLFF
TRBJ1-6	NA	TRBV9	NA	TGTGCCAGCAGCGCCGGCTTAGGGGGATCACCCCTCCACTTT	CASSAGLGGSPLHF
TRBJ2-7	NA	TRBV7-9	TRBD2	TGTGCCAGCAGCCTCCGGAGAATGACTAGCGGATCCTACGAGCAGTACTTC	CASSLRRMTSGSYEQYF
TRBJ2-2	NA	TRBV7-9	NA	TGTGCCAGCGAACCTCGTGGGAGAGCCCGAGAGTCGGGGGAGCTGTTTTTT	CASEPRGRARESGELFF
TRBJ2-3	NA	TRBV10-3	TRBD2	TGTGCCTCCCGCGGCCTAGCGGGAGAGGGGGCAGATACGCAGTATTTT	CASRGLAGEGADTQYF
TRBJ2-2	NA	TRBV28	NA	TGTGCCAGCAGTCCACGGACCGGGGAGCTGTTTTTT	CASSPRTGELFF
TRBJ1-3	NA	TRBV29-1	NA	TGCAGCGTTTCAATGAGCTCTGGAAACACCATATATTTT	CSVSMSSGNTIYF
TRBJ2-7	NA	TRBV30	TRBD1	TGTGCCTGGCAACAGGGGGGAGAGCAGTACTTC	CAWQQGGEQYF
TRBJ1-5	NA	TRBV6-1	NA	TGTGCCAGCAGTCGGGCGGGAACTCAGCCCCAGCATTTT	CASSRAGTQPQHF
TRBJ2-1	NA	TRBV7-9	NA	TGTTCCAGCAGCTTAACGGAGAATGAGCAGTTCTTC	CSSSLTENEQFF
TRBJ1-4	NA	TRBV28	NA	TGTGCCAGCAGTTTACTTAACGTCTTACGGGGTGAAAAACTGTTTTTT	CASSLLNVLRGEKLFF
TRBJ1-1	NA	TRBV30	TRBD1	TGTGCCTGGACCCGAGGGAGGACAGGGGGGACTGAAGCTTTCTTT	CAWTRGRTGGTEAFF
TRBJ2-3	NA	TRBV5-1	TRBD1	TGCGCCAGCAGCCTAGGGACAGGGGGGACAGATACGCAGTATTTT	CASSLGTGGTDTQYF
TRBJ2-7	NA	TRBV30	TRBD1	TGTGCCTGGAGCTCCGGGACAGGGGGCCCCTACGAGCAGTACTTC	CAWSSGTGGPYEQYF
TRBJ2-7	NA	TRBV5-1	TRBD1	TGCGCCAGCAGCATGCACCGGGACAGAGTTTCCTACGAGCAGTACTTC	CASSMHRDRVSYEQYF
TRBJ2-2	NA	TRBV7-3	TRBD1	TGTGCCAGCAGCTCAGGGACAGGGATCCTCGGGGAGCTGTTTTTT	CASSSGTGILGELFF
TRBJ2-7	NA	TRBV19	TRBD1	TGTGCCAGTAGTATGGACAGGGAGCGGGAGCAGTACTTC	CASSMDREREQYF
TRBJ1-5	NA	TRBV19	NA	TGTGCCAGTAGTACCCTCGGGGGGGCTCAGCCCCAGCATTTT	CASSTLGGAQPQHF
TRBJ2-7	NA	TRBV6-1	TRBD2	TGTGCCAGCAGTGAAGGAGAAAGCTACGGGACTAGCGGCTACGAGCAGTACTTC	CASSEGESYGTSGYEQYF
TRBJ2-7	NA	TRBV11-2	TRBD1	TGTGCCAGCAGTCCAACAGGGGGCCGGTACGAGCAGTACTTC	CASSPTGGRYEQYF
TRBJ2-2	NA	TRBV5-5	TRBD2	TGTGCCAGCAGTGTTACAGCGGGAGGGCCCACCGGGGAGCTGTTTTTT	CASSVTAGGPTGELFF
TRBJ2-1	NA	TRBV2	NA	TGTGCCAGCTCCGGCCGACAGGAGAGCTCCTACAATGAGCAGTTCTTC	CASSGRQESSYNEQFF
TRBJ2-7	NA	TRBV5-6	TRBD1	TGTGCCAGCAGCCCCGGGACAGGTTGGACCTACGAGCAGTACTTC	CASSPGTGWTYEQYF
TRBJ1-5	few	TRBV7-3	TRBD1	TGTGCCAGCAGCCGGGACAGGGAGGAGCCCCAGCATTTT	CASSRDREEPQHF
TRBJ2-6	once	TRBV5-4	TRBD1	TGTGCCAGCAGCCCGACAGGGCCCGTCTCTGGGGCCAACGTCCTGACTTTC	CASSPTGPVSGANVLTF
TRBJ2-7	NA	TRBV25-1	NA	TGTGCCAGCAGTGAATCAAGGGGGCAGTACTTC	CASSESRGQYF